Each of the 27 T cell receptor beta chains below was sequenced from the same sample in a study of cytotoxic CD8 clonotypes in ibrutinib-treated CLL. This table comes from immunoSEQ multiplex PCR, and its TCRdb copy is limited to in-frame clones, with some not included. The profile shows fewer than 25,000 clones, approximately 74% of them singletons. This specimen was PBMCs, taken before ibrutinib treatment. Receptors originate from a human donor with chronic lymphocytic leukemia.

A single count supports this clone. CDR3 sequence: CASSREVETQYF. For the CDR3, the DNA is TGTGCCAGCAGCCGGGAGGTCGAGACCCAGTACTTC. The chain carries TRBV5-5 and TRBJ2-5; 7 nucleotides match TRBD2. The trim removed 4 bases at V and 5 bases at J, leaving 2 bases unmatched. Germline V gene sequence: CDR1 SGHKS, CDR2 YYEKEE (reference sequence). CDR3 length: 12 residues.

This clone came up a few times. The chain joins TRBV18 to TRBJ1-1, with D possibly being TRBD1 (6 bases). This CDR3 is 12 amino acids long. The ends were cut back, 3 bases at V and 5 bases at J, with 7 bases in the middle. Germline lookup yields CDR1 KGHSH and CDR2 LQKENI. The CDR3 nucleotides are TGTGCCAGCTCACCCGACAGGACTGAAGCTTTCTTT. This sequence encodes CASSPDRTEAFF.

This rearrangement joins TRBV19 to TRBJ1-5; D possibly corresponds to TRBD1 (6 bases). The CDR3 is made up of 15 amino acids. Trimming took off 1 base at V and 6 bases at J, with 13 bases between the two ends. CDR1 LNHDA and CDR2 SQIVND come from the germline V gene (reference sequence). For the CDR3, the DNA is TGTGCCAGTAGTATAGGGGGGCAAGGGGGTCAGCCCCAGCATTTT. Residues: CASSIGGQGGQPQHF.

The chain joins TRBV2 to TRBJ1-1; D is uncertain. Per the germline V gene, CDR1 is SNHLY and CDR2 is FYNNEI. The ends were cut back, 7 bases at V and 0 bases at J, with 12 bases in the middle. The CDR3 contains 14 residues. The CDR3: CASKRTYMNTEAFF. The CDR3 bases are TGTGCCAGCAAAAGGACTTACATGAACACTGAAGCTTTCTTT.

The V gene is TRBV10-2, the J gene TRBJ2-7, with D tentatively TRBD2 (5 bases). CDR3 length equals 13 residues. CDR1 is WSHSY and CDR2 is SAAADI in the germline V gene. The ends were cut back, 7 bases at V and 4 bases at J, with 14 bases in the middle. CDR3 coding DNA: TGCGCCAGCACTCTACTAGTGGGGTACGAGCAGTACTTC. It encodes CASTLLVGYEQYF.

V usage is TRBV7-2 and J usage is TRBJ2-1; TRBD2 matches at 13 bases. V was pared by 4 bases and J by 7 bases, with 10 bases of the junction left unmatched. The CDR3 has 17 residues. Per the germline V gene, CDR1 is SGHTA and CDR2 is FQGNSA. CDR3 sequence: CASSYRGTSGIVNEQFF. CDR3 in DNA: TGTGCCAGCAGCTACAGAGGGACTAGCGGGATTGTGAATGAGCAGTTCTTC. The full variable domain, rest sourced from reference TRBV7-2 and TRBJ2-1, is GAGVSQSPSNKVTEKGKDVELRCDPISGHTALYWYRQSLGQGLEFLIYFQGNSAPDKSGLPSDRFSAERTGGSVSTLTIQRTQQEDSAVYLCASSYRGTSGIVNEQFFGPGTRLTVL.

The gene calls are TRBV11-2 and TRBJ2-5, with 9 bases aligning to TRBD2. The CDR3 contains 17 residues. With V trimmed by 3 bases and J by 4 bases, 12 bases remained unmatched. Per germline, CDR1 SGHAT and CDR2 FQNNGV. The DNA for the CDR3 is TGTGCCAGCAGCTTTAGCTCCGCCGGCGGGAGGGTAGAGACCCAGTACTTC. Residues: CASSFSSAGGRVETQYF.

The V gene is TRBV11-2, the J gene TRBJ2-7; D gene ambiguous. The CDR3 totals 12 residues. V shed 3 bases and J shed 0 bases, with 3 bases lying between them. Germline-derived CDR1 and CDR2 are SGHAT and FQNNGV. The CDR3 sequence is CASSLSSYEQYF. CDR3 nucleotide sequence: TGTGCCAGCAGCTTGAGCTCCTACGAGCAGTACTTC.

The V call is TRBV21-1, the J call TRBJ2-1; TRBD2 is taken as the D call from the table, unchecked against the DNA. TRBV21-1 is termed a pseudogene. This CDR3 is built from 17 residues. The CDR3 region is CASSKARGLATYNEQFF. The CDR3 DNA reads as TGTGCCAGCAGCAAAGCTCGTGGACTAGCGACCTACAATGAGCAGTTCTTC.

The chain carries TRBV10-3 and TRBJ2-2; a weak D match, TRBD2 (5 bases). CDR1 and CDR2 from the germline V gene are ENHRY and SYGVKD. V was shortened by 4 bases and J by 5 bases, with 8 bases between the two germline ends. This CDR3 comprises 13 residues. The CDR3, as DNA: TGTGCCATCAGTGGGACTCTTACCGGGGAGCTGTTTTTT. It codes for CAISGTLTGELFF.

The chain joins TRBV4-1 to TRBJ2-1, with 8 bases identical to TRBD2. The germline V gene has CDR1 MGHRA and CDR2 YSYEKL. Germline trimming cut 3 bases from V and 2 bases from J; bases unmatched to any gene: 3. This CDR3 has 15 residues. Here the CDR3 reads CASSQELAAYNEQFF. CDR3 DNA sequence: TGCGCCAGCAGCCAGGAACTAGCGGCCTACAATGAGCAGTTCTTC.

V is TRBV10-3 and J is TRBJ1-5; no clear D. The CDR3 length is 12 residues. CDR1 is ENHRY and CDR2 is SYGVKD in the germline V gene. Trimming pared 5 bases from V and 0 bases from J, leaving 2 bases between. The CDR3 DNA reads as TGTGCCATCAGTTCTAGCAATCAGCCCCAGCATTTT. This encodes CAISSSNQPQHF.

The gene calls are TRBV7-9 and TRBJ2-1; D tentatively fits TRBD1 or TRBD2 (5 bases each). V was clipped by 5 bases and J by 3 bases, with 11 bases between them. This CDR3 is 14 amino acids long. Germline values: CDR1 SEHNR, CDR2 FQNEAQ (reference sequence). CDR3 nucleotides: TGTGCCAGCAGCCGGGGCGCGTACTACAATGAGCAGTTCTTC. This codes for CASSRGAYYNEQFF.

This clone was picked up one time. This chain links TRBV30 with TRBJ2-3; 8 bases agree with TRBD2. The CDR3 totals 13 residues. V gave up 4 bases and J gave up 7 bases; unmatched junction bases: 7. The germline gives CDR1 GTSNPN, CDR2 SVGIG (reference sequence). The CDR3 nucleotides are TGTGCCTGGAACGGGAGGGCCGAAAATACGCAGTATTTT. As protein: CAWNGRAENTQYF.

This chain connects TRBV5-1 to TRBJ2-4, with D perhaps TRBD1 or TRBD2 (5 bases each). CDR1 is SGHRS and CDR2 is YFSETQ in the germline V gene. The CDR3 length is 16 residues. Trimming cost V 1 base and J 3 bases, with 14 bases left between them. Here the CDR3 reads CASSLYTGTGKNIQYF. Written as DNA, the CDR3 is TGCGCCAGCAGCTTGTATACCGGGACGGGCAAAAACATTCAGTACTTC. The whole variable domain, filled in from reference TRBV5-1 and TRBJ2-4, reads KAGVTQTPRYLIKTRGQQVTLSCSPISGHRSVSWYQQTPGQGLQFLFEYFSETQRNKGNFPGRFSGRQFSNSRSEMNVSTLELGDSALYLCASSLYTGTGKNIQYFGAGTRLSVL.

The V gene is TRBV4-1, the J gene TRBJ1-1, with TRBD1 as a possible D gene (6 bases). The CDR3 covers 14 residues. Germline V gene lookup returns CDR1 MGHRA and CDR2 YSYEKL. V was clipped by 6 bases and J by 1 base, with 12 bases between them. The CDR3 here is CASRMPGANTEAFF. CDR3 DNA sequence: TGCGCCAGCAGGATGCCGGGGGCGAACACTGAAGCTTTCTTT.

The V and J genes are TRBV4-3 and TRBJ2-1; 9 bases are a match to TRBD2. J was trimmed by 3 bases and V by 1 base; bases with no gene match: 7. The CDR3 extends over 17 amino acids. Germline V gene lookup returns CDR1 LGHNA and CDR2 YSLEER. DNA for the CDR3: TGCGCCAGCAGCCAAGTGGGGCTAGCGGGATACTACAATGAGCAGTTCTTC. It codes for CASSQVGLAGYYNEQFF.

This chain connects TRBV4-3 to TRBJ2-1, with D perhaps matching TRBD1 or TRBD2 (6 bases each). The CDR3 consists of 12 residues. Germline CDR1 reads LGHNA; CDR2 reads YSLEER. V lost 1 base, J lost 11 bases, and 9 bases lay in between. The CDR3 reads CASSQAGAQQFF. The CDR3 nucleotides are TGCGCCAGCAGCCAAGCGGGGGCGCAGCAGTTCTTC.

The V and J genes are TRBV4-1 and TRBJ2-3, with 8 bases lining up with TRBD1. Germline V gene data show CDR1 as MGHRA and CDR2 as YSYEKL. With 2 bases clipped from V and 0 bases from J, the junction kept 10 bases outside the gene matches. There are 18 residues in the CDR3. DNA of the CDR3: TGCGCCAGCAGCCAAAGCCCGGACAGGGCCGACAGCACAGATACGCAGTATTTT. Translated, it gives CASSQSPDRADSTDTQYF.

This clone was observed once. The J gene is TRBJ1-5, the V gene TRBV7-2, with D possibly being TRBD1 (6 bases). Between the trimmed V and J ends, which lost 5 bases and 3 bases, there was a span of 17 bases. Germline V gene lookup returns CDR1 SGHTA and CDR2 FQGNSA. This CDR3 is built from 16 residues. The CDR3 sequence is CASSRDTGIPNQPQHF. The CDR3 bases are TGTGCCAGCAGCCGTGATACAGGGATACCCAATCAGCCCCAGCATTTT.

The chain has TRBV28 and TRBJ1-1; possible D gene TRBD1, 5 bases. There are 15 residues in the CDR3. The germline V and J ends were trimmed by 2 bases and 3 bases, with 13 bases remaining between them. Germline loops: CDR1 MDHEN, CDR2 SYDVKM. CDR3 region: CASSLRDGGDTEAFF. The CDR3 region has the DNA TGTGCCAGCAGTTTAAGGGACGGCGGGGACACTGAAGCTTTCTTT.

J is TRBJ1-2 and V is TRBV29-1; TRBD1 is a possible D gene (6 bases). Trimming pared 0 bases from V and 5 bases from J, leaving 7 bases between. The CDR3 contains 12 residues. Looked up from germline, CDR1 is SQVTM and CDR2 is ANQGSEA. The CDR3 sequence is CSVEDGQYGYTF. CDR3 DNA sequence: TGCAGCGTTGAAGACGGACAGTATGGCTACACCTTC.

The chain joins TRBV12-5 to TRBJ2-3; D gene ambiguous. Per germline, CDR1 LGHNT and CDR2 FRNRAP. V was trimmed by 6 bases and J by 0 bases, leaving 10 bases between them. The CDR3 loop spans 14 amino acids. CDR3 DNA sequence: TGTGCTAGTGGCTCCTCATCCAGCACAGATACGCAGTATTTT. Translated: CASGSSSSTDTQYF. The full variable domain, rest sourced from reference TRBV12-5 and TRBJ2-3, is DARVTQTPRHKVTEMGQEVTMRCQPILGHNTVFWYRQTMMQGLELLAYFRNRAPLDDSGMPKDRFSAEMPDATLATLKIQPSEPRDSAVYFCASGSSSSTDTQYFGPGTRLTVL.

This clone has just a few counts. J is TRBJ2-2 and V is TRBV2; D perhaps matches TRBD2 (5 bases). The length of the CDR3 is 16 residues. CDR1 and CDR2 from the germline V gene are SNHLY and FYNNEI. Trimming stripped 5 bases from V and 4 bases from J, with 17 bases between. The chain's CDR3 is CASSRALVSGTGELFF. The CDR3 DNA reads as TGTGCCAGCAGTCGGGCCCTAGTAAGCGGCACCGGGGAGCTGTTTTTT.

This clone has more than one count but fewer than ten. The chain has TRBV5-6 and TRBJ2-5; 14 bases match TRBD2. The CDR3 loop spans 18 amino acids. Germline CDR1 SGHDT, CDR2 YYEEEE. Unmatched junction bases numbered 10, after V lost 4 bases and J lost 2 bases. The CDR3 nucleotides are TGTGCCAGCAGCCTTGGACTAGCGGGAGGATGGGTTCAAGAGACCCAGTACTTC. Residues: CASSLGLAGGWVQETQYF.

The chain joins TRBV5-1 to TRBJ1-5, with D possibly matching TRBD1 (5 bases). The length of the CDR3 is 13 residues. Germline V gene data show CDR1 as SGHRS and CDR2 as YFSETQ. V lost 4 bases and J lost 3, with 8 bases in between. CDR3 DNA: TGCGCCAGCAGCCCGGGACCCAATCAGCCCCAGCATTTT. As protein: CASSPGPNQPQHF.

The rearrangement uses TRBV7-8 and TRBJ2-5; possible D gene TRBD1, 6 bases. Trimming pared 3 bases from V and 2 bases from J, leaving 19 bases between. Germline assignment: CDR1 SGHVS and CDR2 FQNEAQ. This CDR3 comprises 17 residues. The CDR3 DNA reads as TGTGCCAGCAGCTTGCAGGGGACCAGGACCCTTCAAGAGACCCAGTACTTC. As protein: CASSLQGTRTLQETQYF.